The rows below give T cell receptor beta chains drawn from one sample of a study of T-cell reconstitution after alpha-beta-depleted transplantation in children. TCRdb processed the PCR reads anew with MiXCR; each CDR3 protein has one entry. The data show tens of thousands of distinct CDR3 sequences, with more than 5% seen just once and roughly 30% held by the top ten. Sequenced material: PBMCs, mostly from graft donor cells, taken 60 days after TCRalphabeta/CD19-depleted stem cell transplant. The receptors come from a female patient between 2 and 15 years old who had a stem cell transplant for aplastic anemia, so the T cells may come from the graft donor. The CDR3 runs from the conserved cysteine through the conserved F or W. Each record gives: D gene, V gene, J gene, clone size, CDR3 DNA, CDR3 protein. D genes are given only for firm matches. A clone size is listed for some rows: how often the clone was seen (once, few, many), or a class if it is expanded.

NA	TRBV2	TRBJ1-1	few	TGTGCCAGCAGTGAGGAGGTATGGGGGAACACTGAAGCTTTCTTT	CASSEEVWGNTEAFF
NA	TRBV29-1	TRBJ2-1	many	TGCAGCGTTGGGGCTAGCGACCACAATGAGCAGTTCTTC	CSVGASDHNEQFF
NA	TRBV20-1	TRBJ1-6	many	TGCAGTGCTAGAGATGAAGGTGTCTATAATTCACCCCTCCACTTT	CSARDEGVYNSPLHF
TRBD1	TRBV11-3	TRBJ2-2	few	TGTGCCAGCAGCTTCCAGGGGGCGAAGACCGGGGAGCTGTTTTTT	CASSFQGAKTGELFF
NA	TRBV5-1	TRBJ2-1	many	TGCGCCAGCAGCTTTGGGTCTAGCGCAGACAATGAGCAGTTCTTC	CASSFGSSADNEQFF
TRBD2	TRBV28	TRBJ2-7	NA	TGTGCCAGCAGCCTAGGGACTATCTTAACCTACGAGCAGTACTTC	CASSLGTILTYEQYF
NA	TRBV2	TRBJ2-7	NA	TGTGCCAGCAGTGAAGGGGACCGACCGACCTACGAGCAGTACTTC	CASSEGDRPTYEQYF
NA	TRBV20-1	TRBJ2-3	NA	TGCAGTGCTACGAATCCCCTGAATCGAAATACGCAGTATTTT	CSATNPLNRNTQYF
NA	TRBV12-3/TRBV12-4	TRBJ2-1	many	TGTGCCAGCAGTTTCGGGGGCCCCGAGCAGTTCTTC	CASSFGGPEQFF
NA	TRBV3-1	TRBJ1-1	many	TGTGCCAGCAGCCAGGGACTGACGAACACTGAAGCTTTCTTT	CASSQGLTNTEAFF
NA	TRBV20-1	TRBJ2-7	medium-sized	TGCAGTCTTAAAGGGAGCTACGAGCAGTACTTC	CSLKGSYEQYF